This TCR beta chain was identified during a study of OX40 agonist ivuxolimab in advanced cancers. This CDR3 comprises 14 residues. Trimming removed 0 bases at V and 0 bases at J, with 5 bases between. The germline CDR1 and CDR2 sequences are MNHEY and SVGAGI. Generated by immunoSEQ multiplex PCR, the TCRdb table keeps only in-frame clones and is missing some. The data contain about 68,000 clones, about 89% of them singletons. The TCR comes from an adult with an advanced solid tumor such as melanoma, head and neck, liver or kidney cancer. The chain employs TRBV6-5 and TRBJ1-1; D is undetermined. The starting material was CD4+ or CD8+ T cells sorted from blood, obtained in a trial of the OX40 agonist ivuxolimab. This CDR3 is CASSYSGVNTEAFF. CDR3 sequence (DNA): TGTGCCAGCAGTTACTCGGGCGTGAACACTGAAGCTTTCTTT.